The clone carrying this TCR beta chain was detected a few times. The antigen is not known. The data belong to a study of T-cell memory formation after mild COVID-19. Whole-study context: Among the donors, TCR clusters were largely specific to each donor.

Trimming shortened V by 1 base and J by 3 bases, and 12 bases separated the two germline ends. CDR3 size: 15 residues. UMIs and sample barcodes were carried by the TCR alpha and TCR beta cDNA libraries that 5'RACE produced using constant-segment primers. TCRdb processed the 5' RACE reads anew with MiXCR; each CDR3 protein has one entry. In the table there are about 150,000 distinct CDR3 sequences, 6% to 6.5% of which are singletons. General study points: Detection of some responders pre-infection suggested pre-existing cross-reactive memory T cells participated. The CD4+ clones that contracted clustered mainly within CM and EM, and the CD8+ clones concentrated in EMRA.

The clonotype comes from an adult woman who had mild COVID-19 (a few samples of this study predate the infection). Cell type and time point are not known. This sequence joins TRBV12-3 or TRBV12-4 and TRBJ1-2; D is unresolved. Sequenced input: PBMCs or a T cell subset sorted from them (not recorded which). CDR3 region: CASSLGRTIYYGYTF. The CDR3 nucleotides are TGTGCCAGCAGTTTAGGTCGGACGATATACTATGGCTACACCTTC.